The entry below gives a single TCR beta chain sequence along with its context. Its antigen is undetermined. The data belong to a study of Ad26.COV2.S vaccination and SARS-CoV-2 variants. This CDR3 has 16 residues. Sequenced by immunoSEQ multiplex PCR; TCRdb stores in-frame clones only, minus some. The sample lists 150,000 to 200,000 clones; around nine tenths were seen once. Points from the study as a whole: From the TCR breadth and depth analyses, total T cell responses may have been underestimated. Vaccinees reportedly had broad spike-specific CD8+ and CD4+ T cell responses. The placebo group had lower spike-specific TCR breadth than the vaccine recipients did.

The source material was peripheral blood, sampled after recovery from COVID-19. The gene calls are TRBV1 and TRBJ1-4; TRBD1 is the table's D call, not checked against the DNA. TRBV1 is labeled a pseudogene. The TCR comes from a human donor who had recovered from COVID-19. The CDR3 nucleotides read TGCACCAGCAGCCCCTCCGGACAGGGGGGTAATGAAAAACTGTTTTTT. Amino acids: CTSSPSGQGGNEKLFF.